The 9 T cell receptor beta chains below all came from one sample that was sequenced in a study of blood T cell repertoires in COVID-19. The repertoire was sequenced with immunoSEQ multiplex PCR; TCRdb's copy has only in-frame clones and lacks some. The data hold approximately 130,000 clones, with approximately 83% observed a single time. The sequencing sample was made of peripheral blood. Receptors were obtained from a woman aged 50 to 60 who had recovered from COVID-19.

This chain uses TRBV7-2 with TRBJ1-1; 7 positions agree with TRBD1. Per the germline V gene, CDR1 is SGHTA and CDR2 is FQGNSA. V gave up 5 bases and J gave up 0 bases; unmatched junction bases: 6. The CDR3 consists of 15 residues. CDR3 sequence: CASSAQTGLNTEAFF. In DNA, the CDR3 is TGTGCCAGCAGCGCGCAGACAGGGTTGAACACTGAAGCTTTCTTT.

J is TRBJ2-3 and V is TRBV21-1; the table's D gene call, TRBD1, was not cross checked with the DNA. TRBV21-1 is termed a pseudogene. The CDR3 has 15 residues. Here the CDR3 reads CASSTDRDHPDTQYF. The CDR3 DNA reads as TGTGCCAGCAGCACGGACAGGGATCATCCAGATACGCAGTATTTT.

CDR3 loop: CASIPLGGDRGIYEQYF. The CDR3 region has the DNA TGTGCCAGCATCCCTTTGGGGGGGGACAGGGGGATCTACGAGCAGTACTTC. The rearrangement uses TRBV11-2 and TRBJ2-7; 11 positions match TRBD1. CDR3 length equals 17 residues. The V segment lost 7 bases and the J segment 3 bases; nucleotides outside the gene matches: 14. Germline loops: CDR1 SGHAT, CDR2 FQNNGV.

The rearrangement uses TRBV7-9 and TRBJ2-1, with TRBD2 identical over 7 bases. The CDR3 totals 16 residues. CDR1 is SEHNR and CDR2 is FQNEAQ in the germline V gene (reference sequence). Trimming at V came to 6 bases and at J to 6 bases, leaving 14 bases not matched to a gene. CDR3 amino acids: CASRPLRIERGNEQFF. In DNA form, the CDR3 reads TGTGCCAGCAGGCCTCTCCGGATAGAGCGGGGCAATGAGCAGTTCTTC.

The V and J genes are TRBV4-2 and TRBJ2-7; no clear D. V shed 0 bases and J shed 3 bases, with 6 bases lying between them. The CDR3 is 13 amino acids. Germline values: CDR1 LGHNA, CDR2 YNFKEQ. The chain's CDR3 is CASSQESRYEQYF. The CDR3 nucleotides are TGTGCCAGCAGCCAAGAAAGCCGCTACGAGCAGTACTTC.

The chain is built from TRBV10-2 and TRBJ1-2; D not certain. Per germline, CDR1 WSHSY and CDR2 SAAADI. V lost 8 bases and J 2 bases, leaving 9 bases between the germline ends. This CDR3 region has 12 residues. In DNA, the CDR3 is TGCGCCAGCTCAGCGGGAAACTATGGCTACACCTTC. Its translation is CASSAGNYGYTF.

The CDR3 region has the DNA TGTGCCAGTAGTATGCAGGGGGCAGATACGCAGTATTTT. It codes for CASSMQGADTQYF. The rearrangement links TRBV19 to TRBJ2-3; 7 bases align to TRBD1. Germline V gene data show CDR1 as LNHDA and CDR2 as SQIVND (reference sequence). J gave up 4 bases and V 3 bases, and 1 base lay outside the gene matches. The CDR3 consists of 13 residues. Drawing the rest from reference TRBV19 and TRBJ2-3, the complete variable domain is DGGITQSPKYLFRKEGQNVTLSCEQNLNHDAMYWYRQDPGQGLRLIYYSQIVNDFQKGDIAEGYSVSREKKESFPLTVTSAQKNPTAFYLCASSMQGADTQYFGPGTRLTVL.

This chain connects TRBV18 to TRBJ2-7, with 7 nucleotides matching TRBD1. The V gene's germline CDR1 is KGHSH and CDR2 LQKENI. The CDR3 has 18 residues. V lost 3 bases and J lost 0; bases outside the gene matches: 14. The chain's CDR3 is CASSPNSGQVRSSYEQYF. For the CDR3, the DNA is TGTGCCAGCTCACCGAATTCCGGACAGGTCAGGAGCTCCTACGAGCAGTACTTC.

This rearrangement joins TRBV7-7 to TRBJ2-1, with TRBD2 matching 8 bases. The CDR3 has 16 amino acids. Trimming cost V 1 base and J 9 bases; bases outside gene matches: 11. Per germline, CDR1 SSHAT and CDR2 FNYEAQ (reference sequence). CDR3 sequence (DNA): TGTGCCAGCAGCTTAGGAAGCGGGAGAGGCGGTAGTGAGCAGTTCTTC. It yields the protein CASSLGSGRGGSEQFF.